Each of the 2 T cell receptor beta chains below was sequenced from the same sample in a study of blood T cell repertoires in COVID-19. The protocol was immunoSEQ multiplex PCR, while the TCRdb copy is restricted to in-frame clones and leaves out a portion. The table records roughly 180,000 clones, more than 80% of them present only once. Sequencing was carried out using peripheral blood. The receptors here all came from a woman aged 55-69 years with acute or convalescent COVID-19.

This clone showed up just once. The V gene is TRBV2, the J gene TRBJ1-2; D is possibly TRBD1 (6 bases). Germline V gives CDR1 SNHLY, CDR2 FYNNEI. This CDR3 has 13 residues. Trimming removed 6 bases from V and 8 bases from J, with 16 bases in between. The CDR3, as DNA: TGTGCCAGCAGGCCACAGGGAGTATGGGGCTACACCTTC. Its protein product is CASRPQGVWGYTF. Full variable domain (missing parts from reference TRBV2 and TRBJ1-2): EPEVTQTPSHQVTQMGQEVILRCVPISNHLYFYWYRQILGQKVEFLVSFYNNEISEKSEIFDDQFSVERPDGSNFTLKIRSTKLEDSAMYFCASRPQGVWGYTFGSGTRLTVV.

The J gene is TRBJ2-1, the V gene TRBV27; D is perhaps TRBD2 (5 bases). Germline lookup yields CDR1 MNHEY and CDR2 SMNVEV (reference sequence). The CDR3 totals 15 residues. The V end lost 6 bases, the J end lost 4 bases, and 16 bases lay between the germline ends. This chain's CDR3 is CASRRAQATYNEQFF. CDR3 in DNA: TGTGCCAGCAGGCGGGCGCAGGCCACGTACAATGAGCAGTTCTTC.